What follows are 30 T cell receptor beta chains derived from one specimen sequenced in a study of blood T cell repertoires in COVID-19. Generated by immunoSEQ multiplex PCR, the TCRdb table keeps only in-frame clones and is missing some. The sample carries some 190,000 clones, 60% to 80% recorded once. Sequences were obtained from PBMCs or T cells enriched from blood (not recorded which). The origin of the receptors is a man aged 55 to 70 who had been exposed to COVID-19.

This clone has only one observation. One end of the junction is discordant with germline, which a read error may explain. This sequence joins TRBV18 and TRBJ1-2, with 8 bases fitting TRBD1. CDR1 is KGHSH and CDR2 is LQKENI in the germline V gene. The CDR3 contains 10 residues. For the CDR3, the DNA is TGTGCCAGCTCACAGGACAGGGTCTACTTC. This codes for CASSQDRVYF.

The chain recombines TRBV7-2 with TRBJ2-3; 8 nucleotides align to TRBD2. Germline V gives CDR1 SGHTA, CDR2 FQGNSA. There are 15 residues in the CDR3. Written as DNA, the CDR3 is TGTGCGGGCGGTTCGGCGGGAGGAGGGACAGATACGCAGTATTTT. It encodes CAGGSAGGGTDTQYF.

V usage is TRBV5-4 and J usage is TRBJ2-5; D remains ambiguous. Germline V gene sequence: CDR1 SGHNT, CDR2 YYREEE (reference sequence). V lost 2 bases, J lost 2 bases, and 7 bases lay in between. The CDR3 is 13 residues long. The CDR3 spells CASSFSRQETQYF. The DNA for the CDR3 is TGTGCCAGCAGCTTCTCTAGACAAGAGACCCAGTACTTC.

This clone came up once. The chain recombines TRBV5-1 with TRBJ2-7, with D perhaps TRBD2 (7 bases). V was shortened by 4 bases and J by 6 bases, with 17 bases between the two germline ends. The CDR3 extends over 14 amino acids. Germline values: CDR1 SGHRS, CDR2 YFSETQ. The CDR3 sequence is CASSPRGQIGEQYF. The CDR3 DNA is TGCGCCAGCAGCCCGCGGGGGCAAATTGGCGAGCAGTACTTC.

This chain joins TRBV30 and TRBJ1-5; D possibly corresponds to TRBD1 (6 bases). The CDR3 spans 15 residues. V was clipped by 2 bases and J by 4 bases, with 15 bases between them. From germline, CDR1 is GTSNPN and CDR2 SVGIG (reference sequence). CDR3 DNA sequence: TGTGCCTGGAGTTCCGGACAGAGTCCTAATCAGCCCCAGCATTTT. Translation: CAWSSGQSPNQPQHF.

J is TRBJ1-2 and V is TRBV21-1; TRBD1, as called in the table, went unchecked against the DNA. TRBV21-1 is a listed pseudogene. CDR3 size: 15 residues. The CDR3 protein is CASRPNRGRTYGYTF. The CDR3, as DNA: TGTGCCAGCAGACCTAACAGGGGTAGAACCTATGGCTACACCTTC.

The J gene is TRBJ2-7, the V gene TRBV7-2, with 7 positions matching TRBD2. The CDR3 contains 14 residues. CDR1 is SGHTA, CDR2 FQGNSA, per germline. V was clipped by 5 bases and J by 5 bases; unmatched bases: 9. Here the CDR3 DNA reads TGTGCCAGCAGCGCAGGGCGGGAGAACAACGAGCAGTACTTC. Encoded protein: CASSAGRENNEQYF.

The chain employs TRBV27 and TRBJ2-1; maybe TRBD2 (5 bases). The CDR3 sequence is 15 residues long. Germline assignment: CDR1 MNHEY and CDR2 SMNVEV (reference sequence). V was pared by 0 bases and J by 6 bases, with 12 bases between. The CDR3 DNA reads as TGTGCCAGCAGTTTATCAACTAGGATAATCAATGAGCAGTTCTTC. It translates to CASSLSTRIINEQFF.

J is TRBJ2-7 and V is TRBV2; TRBD1 agrees at 8 bases. The CDR3 is made up of 15 amino acids. Germline V gives CDR1 SNHLY, CDR2 FYNNEI. V was pared by 2 bases and J by 1 base, with 4 bases of the junction left unmatched. CDR3 protein: CASSERDRLSYEQYF. The CDR3 coding sequence is TGTGCCAGCAGTGAAAGGGACAGGCTTTCCTACGAGCAGTACTTC.

This clone was seen just once. The chain has TRBV5-4 and TRBJ2-1, with D perhaps matching TRBD2 (6 bases). V was clipped by 4 bases and J by 10 bases, with 15 bases between them. This CDR3 is 13 amino acids long. CDR1 and CDR2 from the germline V gene are SGHNT and YYREEE (reference sequence). CDR3 DNA sequence: TGTGCCAGCAGCCCCTCCCTCCTAGCGGAGCAGTTCTTC. Protein sequence: CASSPSLLAEQFF.

This clone has just a few counts. The genes are TRBV2 and TRBJ2-1, with 13 bases aligning to TRBD2. The length of the CDR3 is 15 residues. J lost 8 bases, V lost 6 bases, and 7 bases had no gene match. Per germline, CDR1 SNHLY and CDR2 FYNNEI. As DNA, the CDR3 is TGTGCCAGCAGCGAACTAGCGGGAGGGGGCGATGAGCAGTTCTTC. Translating it yields CASSELAGGGDEQFF.

The chain links TRBV9 to TRBJ2-2; 12 positions match TRBD2. This CDR3 is 21 amino acids long. J was trimmed by 15 bases and V by 4 bases; bases with no gene match: 31. The germline V gene encodes CDR1 SGDLS and CDR2 YYNGEE. The CDR3 loop is CASSPYRTSGATPRSRGLLFF. CDR3 nucleotide sequence: TGTGCCAGCAGCCCCTATCGGACTAGCGGGGCTACTCCACGGTCAAGGGGTTTGTTGTTTTTT. The full variable domain, rest sourced from reference TRBV9 and TRBJ2-2, is DSGVTQTPKHLITATGQRVTLRCSPRSGDLSVYWYQQSLDQGLQFLIQYYNGEERAKGNILERFSAQQFPDLHSELNLSSLELGDSALYFCASSPYRTSGATPRSRGLLFFGEGSRLTVL.

The sample holds a few counts of this clone. The CDR3 bases are TGTGCCAGCAGCCGAGGGACAGGGAGCTCCTACGAGCAGTACTTC. Amino acid sequence: CASSRGTGSSYEQYF. This chain links TRBV3-1 (or the pseudogene TRBV3-2) with TRBJ2-7; the match to TRBD1 covers 9 bases. The CDR3 is 15 amino acids. The trim removed 4 bases at V and 0 bases at J, leaving 4 bases unmatched. CDR1 is LGHDT, CDR2 YNNKEL, per germline (reference sequence).

The rearrangement links TRBV6-5 to TRBJ2-5; no definite D call. This CDR3 has 11 residues. V was cut by 5 bases and J by 9 bases, with 10 bases left in between. Looked up from germline, CDR1 is MNHEY and CDR2 is SVGAGI. CDR3 DNA: TGTGCCAGCAGTAACCGGTGGTCCCAGTACTTC. This encodes CASSNRWSQYF.

The chain recombines TRBV10-3 with TRBJ1-2; TRBD1 might be the D (5 bases). Germline loops: CDR1 ENHRY, CDR2 SYGVKD. CDR3 length: 18 amino acids. V was shortened by 2 bases and J by 1 base, with 20 bases between the two germline ends. The CDR3 region is CAISERAGPESNNYGYTF. The CDR3 bases are TGTGCCATCAGTGAGCGGGCAGGGCCAGAATCCAATAACTATGGCTACACCTTC.

CDR3 protein: CASSQANTEAFF. Written as DNA, the CDR3 is TGTGCCAGCAGCCAGGCGAACACTGAAGCTTTCTTT. This chain links TRBV12-3 or TRBV12-4 with TRBJ1-1; D gene uncertain. This CDR3 has 12 residues. Trimming removed 6 bases at V and 1 base at J, with 6 bases between.

CDR3: CASSTLSSRGNEQFF. The CDR3 nucleotides read TGTGCCAGTAGTACCCTTAGCAGTCGAGGGAATGAGCAGTTCTTC. The genes are TRBV19 and TRBJ2-1; possibly TRBD2 for D (5 bases). The CDR3 loop spans 15 amino acids. Germline loops: CDR1 LNHDA, CDR2 SQIVND (reference sequence). With 4 bases removed from V and 7 bases from J, the gap between germline ends came to 17 bases. Based on the CDR3 plus reference TRBV19 and TRBJ2-1, the full variable domain is DGGITQSPKYLFRKEGQNVTLSCEQNLNHDAMYWYRQDPGQGLRLIYYSQIVNDFQKGDIAEGYSVSREKKESFPLTVTSAQKNPTAFYLCASSTLSSRGNEQFFGPGTRLTVL.

The rearrangement joins TRBV6-2 or TRBV6-3 to TRBJ1-5; 8 nucleotides match TRBD1. The CDR3 contains 17 residues. Germline CDR1 and CDR2: MNHEY and SVGEGT. With V trimmed by 6 bases and J by 2 bases, 12 bases remained unmatched. The CDR3 nucleotides read TGTGCCAGCAGCCCTTTGGACAGGGTCCAAGGCAATCAGCCCCAGCATTTT. It codes for CASSPLDRVQGNQPQHF.

The rearrangement uses TRBV21-1 and TRBJ1-1. TRBV21-1 is tagged as a pseudogene. The CDR3 totals 16 residues. The CDR3 bases are TGTGCCAGCAGCCCGTTCGGACGGGCCGGGGTCACTGAAGCTTTCTTT. Translating it yields CASSPFGRAGVTEAFF.

This chain connects TRBV9 to TRBJ2-1, with 7 bases fitting TRBD1. V shed 3 bases, J shed 5 bases, and the junction held 5 bases outside the gene matches. CDR3 size: 14 residues. Germline CDR1 SGDLS, CDR2 YYNGEE. The CDR3 DNA follows: TGTGCCAGCAGCGAGGGGGCTTTCCACAATGAGCAGTTCTTC. Residues: CASSEGAFHNEQFF.

Here the CDR3 DNA reads TGTGCCAGCAGCCCCGTCGTGACGGGAGGGCCTTGGAACGAGCAGTACTTC. Translating gives CASSPVVTGGPWNEQYF. The chain is built from TRBV3-1 (or the pseudogene TRBV3-2) and TRBJ2-7; TRBD2 agrees at 8 bases. Per the germline V gene, CDR1 is LGHDT and CDR2 is YNNKEL (reference sequence). Trimming at V came to 4 bases and at J to 5 bases, leaving 16 bases not matched to a gene. The CDR3 has 17 residues.

The chain employs TRBV19 and TRBJ1-6, with D tentatively TRBD1 (5 bases). Germline assignment: CDR1 LNHDA and CDR2 SQIVND (reference sequence). The V end lost 5 bases, the J end lost 0 bases, and 17 bases lay between the germline ends. The CDR3 is 18 residues long. CDR3 sequence: CASSHRRDSSSYNSPLHF. The CDR3 nucleotides are TGTGCCAGTAGTCATCGGCGGGACTCCAGCTCCTATAATTCACCCCTCCACTTT.

This chain joins TRBV6-2 or TRBV6-3 and TRBJ2-1; 8 bases are a match to TRBD1. The J segment lost 10 bases and the V segment lost 4 bases, leaving 9 bases of the junction unmatched. CDR1 and CDR2 (germline): MNHEY, SVGEGT. CDR3 length: 14 residues. The CDR3 sequence is CASSSPGTGREQFF. The CDR3 DNA follows: TGTGCCAGCAGTTCCCCCGGGACAGGTAGGGAGCAGTTCTTC.

The rearrangement uses TRBV7-2 and TRBJ2-7; 13 bases map to TRBD2. After removal of 5 bases from V and 3 bases from J, the junction contained 4 bases not matched to a gene. From germline, CDR1 is SGHTA and CDR2 FQGNSA. There are 15 residues in the CDR3. CDR3 loop: CASSRGLAGDYEQYF. Written as DNA, the CDR3 is TGTGCCAGCAGCAGAGGACTAGCGGGAGACTACGAGCAGTACTTC.

The chain links TRBV15 to TRBJ1-4, with D uncertain. The germline V and J ends were trimmed by 1 base and 0 bases, with 9 bases remaining between them. The CDR3 has 16 amino acids. The V gene's germline CDR1 is LNHNV and CDR2 YYDKDF (reference sequence). The CDR3 DNA is TGTGCCACCAGCAGAGGAAAGGGAGCAACTAATGAAAAACTGTTTTTT. It codes for CATSRGKGATNEKLFF.

The CDR3: CASSLRGPGLAGGETQYF. In DNA, the CDR3 is TGTGCCAGTAGTCTCCGGGGGCCGGGACTAGCGGGAGGAGAGACCCAGTACTTC. The V and J genes are TRBV19 and TRBJ2-5; 15 positions agree with TRBD2. Germline-derived CDR1 and CDR2 are LNHDA and SQIVND (reference sequence). With V trimmed by 5 bases and J by 4 bases, 11 bases remained unmatched. The CDR3 has 18 amino acids. Combining the CDR3 with reference TRBV19 and TRBJ2-5 gives the whole variable domain DGGITQSPKYLFRKEGQNVTLSCEQNLNHDAMYWYRQDPGQGLRLIYYSQIVNDFQKGDIAEGYSVSREKKESFPLTVTSAQKNPTAFYLCASSLRGPGLAGGETQYFGPGTRLLVL.

The CDR3 DNA is TGCGCCAGCAAAGCCCAGAACACCGGGGAGCTGTTTTTT. Translated, it gives CASKAQNTGELFF. The chain couples TRBV10-1 to TRBJ2-2; D unresolved. The V end was cut by 7 bases, the J end by 1 base, with 7 bases between. The CDR3 totals 13 residues. CDR1 is WNHNN and CDR2 is SYGVQD in the germline V gene (reference sequence).

The J gene is TRBJ1-3, the V gene TRBV7-7; tentative D call: TRBD1 (5 bases). V lost 5 bases and J lost 3, with 11 bases in between. Germline V gene sequence: CDR1 SSHAT, CDR2 FNYEAQ (reference sequence). The CDR3 spans 14 residues. CDR3 sequence reads: CASSADTYGNTIYF. The CDR3 nucleotides are TGTGCCAGCAGCGCGGACACGTATGGAAACACCATATATTTT.

V and J are TRBV6-5 and TRBJ2-2; possibly TRBD2 for D (6 bases). The CDR3 is made up of 16 amino acids. V was shortened by 3 bases and J by 6 bases, with 17 bases between the two germline ends. Germline V lookup: CDR1 MNHEY, CDR2 SVGAGI. CDR3 DNA sequence: TGTGCCAGCAGTTATCTTTCGGCGGGATCTCCCGGGGAGCTGTTTTTT. It translates to CASSYLSAGSPGELFF.

The genes are TRBV29-1 and TRBJ2-3, with 7 bases identical to TRBD2. The junction had 8 bases not matched to a gene; V was cut back by 6 bases and J by 5 bases. Germline assignment: CDR1 SQVTM and CDR2 ANQGSEA. The CDR3 spans 13 residues. CDR3 sequence reads: CSVGDGGLDTQYF. CDR3 nucleotides: TGCAGCGTCGGGGACGGGGGGTTAGATACGCAGTATTTT.